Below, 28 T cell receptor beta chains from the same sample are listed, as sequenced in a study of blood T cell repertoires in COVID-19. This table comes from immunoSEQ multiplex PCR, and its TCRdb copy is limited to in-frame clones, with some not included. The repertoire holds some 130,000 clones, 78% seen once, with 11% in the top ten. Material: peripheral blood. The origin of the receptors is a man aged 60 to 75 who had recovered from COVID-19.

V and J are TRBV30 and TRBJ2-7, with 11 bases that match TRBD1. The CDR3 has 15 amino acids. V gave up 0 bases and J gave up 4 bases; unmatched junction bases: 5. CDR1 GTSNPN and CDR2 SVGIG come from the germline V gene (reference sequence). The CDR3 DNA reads TGTGCCTGGAGTGTATCCGGGACAGGGGGGTACGAGCAGTACTTC. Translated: CAWSVSGTGGYEQYF.

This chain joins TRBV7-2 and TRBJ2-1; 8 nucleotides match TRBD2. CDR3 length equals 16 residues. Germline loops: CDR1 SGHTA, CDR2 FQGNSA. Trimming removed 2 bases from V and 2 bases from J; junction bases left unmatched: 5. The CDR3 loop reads CASSLTAGVAYNEQFF. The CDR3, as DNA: TGTGCCAGCAGCTTAACAGCGGGAGTGGCCTACAATGAGCAGTTCTTC.

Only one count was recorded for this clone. The CDR3 sequence is CASSPRGGSTEAFF. The CDR3 nucleotides are TGTGCCAGCAGTCCCCGGGGGGGGAGCACTGAAGCTTTCTTT. V is TRBV6-5 and J is TRBJ1-1; tentatively, D is TRBD1 (5 bases). Germline assignment: CDR1 MNHEY and CDR2 SVGAGI. Trimming cost V 5 bases and J 4 bases, with 14 bases left between them. The CDR3 spans 14 residues.

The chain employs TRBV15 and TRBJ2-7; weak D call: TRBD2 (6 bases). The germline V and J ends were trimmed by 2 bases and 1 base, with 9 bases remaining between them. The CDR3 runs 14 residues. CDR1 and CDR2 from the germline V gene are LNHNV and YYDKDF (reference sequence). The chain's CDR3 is CATSRLRESYEQYF. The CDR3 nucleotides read TGTGCCACCAGCAGATTGCGGGAATCCTACGAGCAGTACTTC.

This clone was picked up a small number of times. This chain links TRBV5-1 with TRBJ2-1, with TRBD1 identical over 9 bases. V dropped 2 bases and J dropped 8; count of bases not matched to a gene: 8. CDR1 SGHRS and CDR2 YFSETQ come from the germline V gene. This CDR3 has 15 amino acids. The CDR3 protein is CASSFGGQGRHEQFF. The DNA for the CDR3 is TGCGCCAGCAGCTTTGGCGGACAGGGGAGACATGAGCAGTTCTTC.

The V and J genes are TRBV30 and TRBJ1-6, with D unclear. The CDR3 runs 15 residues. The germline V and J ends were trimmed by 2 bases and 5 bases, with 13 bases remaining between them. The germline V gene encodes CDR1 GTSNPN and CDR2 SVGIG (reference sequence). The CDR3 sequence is CAWSPEARNNSPLHF. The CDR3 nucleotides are TGTGCCTGGAGTCCGGAAGCCAGGAATAATTCACCCCTCCACTTT.

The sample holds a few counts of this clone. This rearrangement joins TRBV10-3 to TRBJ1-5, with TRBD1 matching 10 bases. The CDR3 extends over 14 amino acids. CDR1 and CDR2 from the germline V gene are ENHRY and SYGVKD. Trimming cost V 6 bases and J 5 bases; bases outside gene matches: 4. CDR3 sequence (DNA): TGTGCCATCAGATCCGGGACAGGGGATCAGCCCCAGCATTTT. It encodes CAIRSGTGDQPQHF.

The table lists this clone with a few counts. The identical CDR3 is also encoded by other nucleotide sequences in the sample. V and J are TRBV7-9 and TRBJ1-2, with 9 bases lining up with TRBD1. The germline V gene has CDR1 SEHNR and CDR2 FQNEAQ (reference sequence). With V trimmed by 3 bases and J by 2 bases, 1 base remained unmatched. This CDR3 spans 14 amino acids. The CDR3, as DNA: TGTGCCAGCAGCTTGGGACAGGGAAACTATGGCTACACCTTC. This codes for CASSLGQGNYGYTF.

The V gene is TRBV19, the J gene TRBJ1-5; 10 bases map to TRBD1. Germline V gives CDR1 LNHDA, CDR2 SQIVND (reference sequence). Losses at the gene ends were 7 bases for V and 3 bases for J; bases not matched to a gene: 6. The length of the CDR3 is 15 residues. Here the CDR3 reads CASTRGQGINQPQHF. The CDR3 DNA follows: TGTGCCAGTACTAGGGGACAGGGGATCAATCAGCCCCAGCATTTT. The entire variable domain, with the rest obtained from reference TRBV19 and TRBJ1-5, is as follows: DGGITQSPKYLFRKEGQNVTLSCEQNLNHDAMYWYRQDPGQGLRLIYYSQIVNDFQKGDIAEGYSVSREKKESFPLTVTSAQKNPTAFYLCASTRGQGINQPQHFGDGTRLSIL.

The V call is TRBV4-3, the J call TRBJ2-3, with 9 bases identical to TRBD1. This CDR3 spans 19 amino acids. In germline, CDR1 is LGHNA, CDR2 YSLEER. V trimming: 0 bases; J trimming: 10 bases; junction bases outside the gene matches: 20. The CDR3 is CASSQDSLPGQGIMSAQYF. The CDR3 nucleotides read TGCGCCAGCAGCCAAGACTCCCTACCGGGACAGGGTATAATGTCAGCGCAGTATTTT.

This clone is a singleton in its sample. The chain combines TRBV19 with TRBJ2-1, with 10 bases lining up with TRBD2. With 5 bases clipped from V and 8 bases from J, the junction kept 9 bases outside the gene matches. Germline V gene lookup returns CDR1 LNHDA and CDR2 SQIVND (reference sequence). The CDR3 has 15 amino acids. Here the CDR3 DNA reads TGTGCCAGTAGTTCTCCTAGCGGGAGTGGGGATGAGCAGTTCTTC. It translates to CASSSPSGSGDEQFF.

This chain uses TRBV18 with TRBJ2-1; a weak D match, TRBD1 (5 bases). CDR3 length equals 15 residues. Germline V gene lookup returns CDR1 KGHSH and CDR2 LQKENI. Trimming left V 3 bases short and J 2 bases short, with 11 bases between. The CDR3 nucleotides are TGTGCCAGCTCACCCCATAGACAGCCCTACAATGAGCAGTTCTTC. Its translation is CASSPHRQPYNEQFF.

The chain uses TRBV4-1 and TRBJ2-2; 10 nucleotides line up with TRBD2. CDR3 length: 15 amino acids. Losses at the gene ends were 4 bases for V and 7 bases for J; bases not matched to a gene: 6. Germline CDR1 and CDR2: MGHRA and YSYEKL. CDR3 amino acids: CASSPGTSAGGELFF. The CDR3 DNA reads TGCGCCAGCAGCCCTGGGACTAGCGCCGGCGGGGAGCTGTTTTTT.

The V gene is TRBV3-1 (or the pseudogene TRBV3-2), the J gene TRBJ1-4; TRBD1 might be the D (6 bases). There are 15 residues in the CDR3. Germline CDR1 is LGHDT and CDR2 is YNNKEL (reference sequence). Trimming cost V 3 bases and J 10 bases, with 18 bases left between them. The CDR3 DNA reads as TGTGCCAGCAGCCATGGGACACCGGGCGGAGGAAAACTGTTTTTT. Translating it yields CASSHGTPGGGKLFF.

CDR3 protein: CASSSGTGSTGELFF. The CDR3 DNA reads TGTGCCAGCAGCTCCGGGACAGGGAGCACCGGGGAGCTGTTTTTT. The chain is built from TRBV7-6 and TRBJ2-2, with 9 bases identical to TRBD1. The junction had 4 bases not matched to a gene; V was cut back by 4 bases and J by 4 bases. Looked up from germline, CDR1 is SGHVS and CDR2 is FNYEAQ. CDR3 length equals 15 residues.

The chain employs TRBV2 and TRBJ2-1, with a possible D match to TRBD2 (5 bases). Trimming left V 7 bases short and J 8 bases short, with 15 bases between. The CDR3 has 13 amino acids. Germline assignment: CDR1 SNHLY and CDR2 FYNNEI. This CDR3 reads CASNADLGDEQFF. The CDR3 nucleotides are TGTGCCAGCAATGCAGACCTCGGGGATGAGCAGTTCTTC.

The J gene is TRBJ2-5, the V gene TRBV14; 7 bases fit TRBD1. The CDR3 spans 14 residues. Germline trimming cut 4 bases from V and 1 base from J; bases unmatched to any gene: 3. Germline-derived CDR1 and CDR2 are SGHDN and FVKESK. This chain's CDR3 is CASSPGTVQETQYF. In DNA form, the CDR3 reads TGTGCCAGCAGCCCGGGGACAGTCCAAGAGACCCAGTACTTC.

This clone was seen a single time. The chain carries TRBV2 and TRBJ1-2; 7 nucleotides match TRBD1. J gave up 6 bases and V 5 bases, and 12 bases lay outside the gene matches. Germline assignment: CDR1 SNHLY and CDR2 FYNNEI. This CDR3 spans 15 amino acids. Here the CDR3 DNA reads TGTGCCAGCAGTATTATTATCGGGACAGCGGATGGCTACACCTTC. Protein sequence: CASSIIIGTADGYTF.

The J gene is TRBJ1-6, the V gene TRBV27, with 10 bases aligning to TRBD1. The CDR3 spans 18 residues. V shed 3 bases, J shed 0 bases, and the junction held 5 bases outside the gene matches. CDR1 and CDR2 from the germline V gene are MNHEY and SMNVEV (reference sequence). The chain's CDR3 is CASSLDRGLHSYNSPLHF. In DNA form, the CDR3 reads TGTGCCAGCAGTTTGGACAGGGGGTTACACTCCTATAATTCACCCCTCCACTTT.

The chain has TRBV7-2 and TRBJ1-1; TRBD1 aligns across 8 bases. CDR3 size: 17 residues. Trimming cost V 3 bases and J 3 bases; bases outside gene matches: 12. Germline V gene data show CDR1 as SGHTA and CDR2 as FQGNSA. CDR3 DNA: TGTGCCAGCAGCTTTAGTAGGATAGACAGGGGAGACACTGAAGCTTTCTTT. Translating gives CASSFSRIDRGDTEAFF. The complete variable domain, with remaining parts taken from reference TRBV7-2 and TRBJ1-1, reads GAGVSQSPSNKVTEKGKDVELRCDPISGHTALYWYRQSLGQGLEFLIYFQGNSAPDKSGLPSDRFSAERTGGSVSTLTIQRTQQEDSAVYLCASSFSRIDRGDTEAFFGQGTRLTVV.

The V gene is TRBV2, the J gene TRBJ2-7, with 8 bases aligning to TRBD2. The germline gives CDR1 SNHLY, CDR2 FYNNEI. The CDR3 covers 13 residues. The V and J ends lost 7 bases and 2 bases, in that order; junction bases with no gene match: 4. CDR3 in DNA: TGTGCCAGCAAGGCTAGCGGGCCCTACGAGCAGTACTTC. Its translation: CASKASGPYEQYF.

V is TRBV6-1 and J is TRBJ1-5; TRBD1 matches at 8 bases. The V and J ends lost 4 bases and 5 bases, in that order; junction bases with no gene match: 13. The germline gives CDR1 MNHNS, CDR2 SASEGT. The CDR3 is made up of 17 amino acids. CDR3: CASSASDRAPLDQPQHF. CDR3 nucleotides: TGTGCCAGCAGTGCGTCGGACAGGGCTCCTTTAGATCAGCCCCAGCATTTT.

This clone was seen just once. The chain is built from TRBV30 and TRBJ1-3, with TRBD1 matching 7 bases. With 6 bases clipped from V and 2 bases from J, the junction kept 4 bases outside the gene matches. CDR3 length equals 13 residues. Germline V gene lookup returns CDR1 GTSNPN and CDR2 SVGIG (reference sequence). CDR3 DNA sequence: TGTGCCTGCGACAGGGCAACTGGAAACACCATATATTTT. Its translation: CACDRATGNTIYF.

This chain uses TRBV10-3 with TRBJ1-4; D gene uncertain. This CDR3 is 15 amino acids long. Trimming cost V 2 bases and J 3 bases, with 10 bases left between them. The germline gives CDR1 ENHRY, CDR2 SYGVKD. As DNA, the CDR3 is TGTGCCATCAGTGAGGAGGGATGGGCTAATGAAAAACTGTTTTTT. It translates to CAISEEGWANEKLFF.

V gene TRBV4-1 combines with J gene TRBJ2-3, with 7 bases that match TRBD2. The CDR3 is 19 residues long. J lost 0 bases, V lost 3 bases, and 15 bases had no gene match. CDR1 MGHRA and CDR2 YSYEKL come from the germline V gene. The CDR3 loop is CASSQGGWTLSASTDTQYF. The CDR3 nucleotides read TGCGCCAGCAGCCAGGGGGGGTGGACTCTCAGTGCTAGCACAGATACGCAGTATTTT.

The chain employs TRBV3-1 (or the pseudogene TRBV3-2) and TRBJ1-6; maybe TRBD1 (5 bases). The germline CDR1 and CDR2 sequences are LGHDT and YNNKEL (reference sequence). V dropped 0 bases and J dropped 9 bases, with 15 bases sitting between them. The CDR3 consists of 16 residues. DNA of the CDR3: TGTGCCAGCAGCCAAGATCTTGGAAGGGGAGGTTCACCCCTCCACTTT. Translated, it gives CASSQDLGRGGSPLHF.

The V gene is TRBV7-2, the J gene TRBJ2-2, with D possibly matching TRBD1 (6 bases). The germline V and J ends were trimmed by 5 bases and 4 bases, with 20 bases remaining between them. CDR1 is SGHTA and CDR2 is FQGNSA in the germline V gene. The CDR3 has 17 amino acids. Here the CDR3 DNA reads TGTGCCAGCAGCCATCTTATTCTCCAGGGGCGCACCGGGGAGCTGTTTTTT. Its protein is CASSHLILQGRTGELFF.

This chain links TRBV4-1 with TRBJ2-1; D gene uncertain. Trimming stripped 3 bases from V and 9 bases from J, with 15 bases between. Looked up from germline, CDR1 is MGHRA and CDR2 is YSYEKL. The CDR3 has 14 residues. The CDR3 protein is CASSQRHEVGEQFF. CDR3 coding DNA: TGCGCCAGCAGCCAGCGGCATGAAGTCGGTGAGCAGTTCTTC.